This T cell receptor beta chain was identified during a study of T cell responses to AZD1222 COVID-19 vaccine. Here immunoSEQ multiplex PCR was the method, and the copy in TCRdb shows in-frame clones only, minus some. Here the sample spans about 81,000 clones, about 86% being singletons. V was cut by 0 bases and J by 5 bases, with 23 bases left in between. The CDR3 runs to 18 residues. Germline V lookup: CDR1 LGHNA, CDR2 YSLEER. The V gene is TRBV4-3, the J gene TRBJ2-7; D is possibly TRBD2 (5 bases). Here the sequenced sample was peripheral blood, taken 28 days after the second AZD1222 dose. This TCR was sampled from an adult who received the AZD1222 COVID-19 vaccine. For the CDR3, the DNA is TGCGCCAGCAGCCAAGATACCGGAGGTAGGAACGGGCGAAACGAGCAGTACTTC. Translating gives CASSQDTGGRNGRNEQYF.